This passage covers 30 T cell receptor beta chains from one sample sequenced in a study of blood T cell repertoires in COVID-19. Produced via immunoSEQ multiplex PCR; TCRdb's table is partial and in-frame only. The sample includes 120,000 or so clones, 86% of them seen just once. Sequencing was carried out using peripheral blood. These receptors all stem from a man aged 70 or older who had recovered from COVID-19.

The chain is built from TRBV28 and TRBJ1-2, with 8 nucleotides matching TRBD1. This CDR3 is built from 13 residues. Trimming at V came to 6 bases and at J to 7 bases, leaving 7 bases not matched to a gene. The V gene's germline CDR1 is MDHEN and CDR2 SYDVKM. The CDR3 bases are TGTGCCAGCAGCCAGAGACAGGGGACTGGCTACACCTTC. It yields the protein CASSQRQGTGYTF.

The V call is TRBV19, the J call TRBJ2-7; maybe TRBD1 (5 bases). CDR1 and CDR2 (germline): LNHDA, SQIVND (reference sequence). This CDR3 contains 14 residues. Trimming cost V 5 bases and J 3 bases, with 14 bases left between them. DNA of the CDR3: TGTGCCAGTAGTCGGACACCATTAAACTACGAGCAGTACTTC. It encodes CASSRTPLNYEQYF.

The chain has TRBV7-9 and TRBJ1-1; TRBD1 is a possible D gene (6 bases). V was pared by 0 bases and J by 6 bases, with 17 bases between. The length of the CDR3 is 16 residues. Germline V gene sequence: CDR1 SEHNR, CDR2 FQNEAQ (reference sequence). CDR3 residues: CASSLAQQGVGAEAFF. CDR3 sequence (DNA): TGTGCCAGCAGCTTAGCGCAACAGGGAGTGGGCGCTGAAGCTTTCTTT.

This chain uses TRBV7-8 with TRBJ2-1; D may be TRBD1 (5 bases). Germline V gene data show CDR1 as SGHVS and CDR2 as FQNEAQ. This CDR3 comprises 14 residues. The V gene lost 5 bases and the J gene lost 6 bases, with 14 bases spanning the gap. The CDR3 DNA sequence: TGTGCCAGCAGCCGAATTGATACAGGCAATGAGCAGTTCTTC. Translating gives CASSRIDTGNEQFF.

The CDR3 DNA reads TGTGCCAGCAGCCTCGCAACAGGGGGCAGGGAGACCCAGTACTTC. Protein sequence: CASSLATGGRETQYF. This chain uses TRBV3-1 (or the pseudogene TRBV3-2) with TRBJ2-5, with 9 nucleotides matching TRBD1. This CDR3 region has 15 residues. The germline V gene has CDR1 LGHDT and CDR2 YNNKEL (reference sequence). Germline trimming cut 4 bases from V and 5 bases from J; bases unmatched to any gene: 8.

The V call is TRBV30, the J call TRBJ2-1, with 8 bases fitting TRBD1. There are 16 residues in the CDR3. CDR1 and CDR2 from the germline V gene are GTSNPN and SVGIG (reference sequence). J lost 10 bases, V lost 1 base, and 15 bases had no gene match. This CDR3 is CAWSDTGQGAFREQFF. CDR3 DNA sequence: TGTGCCTGGAGTGATACCGGACAGGGTGCTTTCCGGGAGCAGTTCTTC. Using reference TRBV30 and TRBJ2-1 for the parts outside the CDR3, the full variable domain is SQTIHQWPATLVQPVGSPLSLECTVEGTSNPNLYWYRQAAGRGLQLLFYSVGIGQISSEVPQNLSASRPQDRQFILSSKKLLLSDSGFYLCAWSDTGQGAFREQFFGPGTRLTVL.

This chain links TRBV29-1 with TRBJ2-3; D is unresolved. The V gene's germline CDR1 is SQVTM and CDR2 ANQGSEA. The V gene lost 6 bases and the J gene lost 0 bases, with 4 bases spanning the gap. CDR3 length: 11 residues. As DNA, the CDR3 is TGCAGCGTCGTAAGCACAGATACGCAGTATTTT. Amino acid sequence: CSVVSTDTQYF.

The chain carries TRBV12-3 or TRBV12-4 and TRBJ1-5; 8 bases align to TRBD1. Losses at the gene ends were 3 bases for V and 7 bases for J; bases not matched to a gene: 2. The CDR3 is made up of 13 amino acids. CDR3 region: CASSFDRGQPQHF. The CDR3 DNA sequence: TGTGCCAGCAGTTTCGACAGGGGACAGCCCCAGCATTTT.

The V gene is TRBV19, the J gene TRBJ2-1; possibly TRBD2 for D (6 bases). This CDR3 contains 14 residues. CDR1 and CDR2 from the germline V gene are LNHDA and SQIVND (reference sequence). V was shortened by 3 bases and J by 2 bases, with 8 bases between the two germline ends. CDR3 DNA: TGTGCCAGTAGTATGGGACTCCCCTACAATGAGCAGTTCTTC. Protein product: CASSMGLPYNEQFF.

This chain joins TRBV19 and TRBJ2-4; 8 bases are a match to TRBD2. Germline trimming cut 1 base from V and 1 base from J; bases unmatched to any gene: 12. Germline CDR1 is LNHDA and CDR2 is SQIVND (reference sequence). The CDR3 is 19 residues long. CDR3 in amino acids: CASSIAAGGTSTAKNIQYF. Here the CDR3 DNA reads TGTGCCAGTAGTATAGCGGCGGGGGGCACTAGTACCGCCAAAAACATTCAGTACTTC.

The gene calls are TRBV4-1 and TRBJ1-1; 10 bases map to TRBD1. The CDR3 has 14 amino acids. J was trimmed by 1 base and V by 7 bases; bases with no gene match: 3. CDR1 and CDR2 (germline): MGHRA, YSYEKL. In nucleotides, the CDR3 is TGCGCCAGCACAGACAGGGGGCAGAACACTGAAGCTTTCTTT. Translating it yields CASTDRGQNTEAFF.

The chain links TRBV7-2 to TRBJ1-6; no definite D call. This CDR3 has 15 residues. Trimming took off 3 bases at V and 0 bases at J, with 6 bases between the two ends. CDR1 is SGHTA, CDR2 FQGNSA, per germline. CDR3 coding DNA: TGTGCCAGCAGCTTGTCCAGCTCCTATAATTCACCCCTCCACTTT. Translation: CASSLSSSYNSPLHF. Full variable domain (rest looked up from reference TRBV7-2 and TRBJ1-6): GAGVSQSPSNKVTEKGKDVELRCDPISGHTALYWYRQSLGQGLEFLIYFQGNSAPDKSGLPSDRFSAERTGGSVSTLTIQRTQQEDSAVYLCASSLSSSYNSPLHFGNGTRLTVT.

The chain combines TRBV7-9 with TRBJ1-3; D gene uncertain. The CDR3 totals 15 residues. Germline loops: CDR1 SEHNR, CDR2 FQNEAQ (reference sequence). V was clipped by 3 bases and J by 4 bases, with 13 bases between them. CDR3 sequence: CASSLSHLDGNTIYF. The CDR3, as DNA: TGTGCCAGCAGCTTGAGCCATCTAGACGGAAACACCATATATTTT.

J is TRBJ2-7 and V is TRBV5-1; 7 nucleotides line up with TRBD2. The CDR3 covers 14 residues. V lost 0 bases to trimming and J lost 3 bases; unmatched junction nucleotides: 3. CDR1 is SGHRS and CDR2 is YFSETQ in the germline V gene. The CDR3 nucleotides are TGCGCCAGCAGCTTGGTGGCTAGCGGCTACGAGCAGTACTTC. This sequence encodes CASSLVASGYEQYF.

This sequence joins TRBV5-1 and TRBJ2-3, with 9 bases matching TRBD1. V dropped 3 bases and J dropped 2; count of bases not matched to a gene: 1. In germline, CDR1 is SGHRS, CDR2 YFSETQ. This CDR3 is built from 14 residues. The CDR3 loop reads CASSWTGATDTQYF. The CDR3 DNA follows: TGCGCCAGCAGCTGGACAGGGGCCACAGATACGCAGTATTTT.

This clone was counted at least ten times. One end of the junction varies from germline; a read error may be responsible. The gene calls are TRBV2 and TRBJ1-3; D is unclear. The CDR3 is made up of 15 amino acids. Germline V CDR1 and CDR2: SNHLY, FYNNEI. Written as DNA, the CDR3 is TGTGCCAGTAGTGACGCGGGGATCTCTGGAAACACCATATATTTT. It codes for CASSDAGISGNTIYF.

The chain links TRBV11-3 to TRBJ2-2; the D gene is possibly TRBD2 (7 bases). The CDR3 runs to 15 residues. Germline lookup yields CDR1 SGHNT and CDR2 YENEEA. With 2 bases removed from V and 4 bases from J, the gap between germline ends came to 11 bases. The CDR3 DNA reads as TGTGCCAGCAGCTTATCGGGGGGCGTCACCGGGGAGCTGTTTTTT. This codes for CASSLSGGVTGELFF.

The rearrangement links TRBV5-1 to TRBJ1-3; 11 bases fit TRBD1. The CDR3 extends over 14 amino acids. Trimming at V came to 4 bases and at J to 9 bases, leaving 6 bases not matched to a gene. Germline lookup yields CDR1 SGHRS and CDR2 YFSETQ. In DNA form, the CDR3 reads TGCGCCAGCAGCATGGGACAGGGGGTAGGCACCATATATTTT. This translates into CASSMGQGVGTIYF.

This chain connects TRBV19 to TRBJ1-2, with D unresolved. V was clipped by 1 base and J by 6 bases, with 15 bases between them. Germline lookup yields CDR1 LNHDA and CDR2 SQIVND (reference sequence). The length of the CDR3 is 15 residues. Here the CDR3 DNA reads TGTGCCAGTAGTATAGCGCTCACTCCAACCAATGGCTACACCTTC. Its protein product is CASSIALTPTNGYTF. The full variable domain, completed using reference TRBV19 and TRBJ1-2, is DGGITQSPKYLFRKEGQNVTLSCEQNLNHDAMYWYRQDPGQGLRLIYYSQIVNDFQKGDIAEGYSVSREKKESFPLTVTSAQKNPTAFYLCASSIALTPTNGYTFGSGTRLTVV.

The chain is built from TRBV5-1 and TRBJ1-1; the match to TRBD1 covers 9 bases. CDR3 length equals 14 residues. The V and J ends lost 4 bases and 4 bases, in that order; junction bases with no gene match: 5. Germline-derived CDR1 and CDR2 are SGHRS and YFSETQ. The CDR3 here is CASSLGQGTTEAFF. The CDR3, as DNA: TGCGCCAGCAGCCTAGGACAGGGGACCACTGAAGCTTTCTTT.

This clone has just one count. The chain carries TRBV18 and TRBJ1-2; D is uncertain. V was pared by 3 bases and J by 2 bases, with 16 bases between. Germline-derived CDR1 and CDR2 are KGHSH and LQKENI. This CDR3 comprises 16 residues. The CDR3 region has the DNA TGTGCCAGCTCACCTGGTGGCAAGACGGGGAACTATGGCTACACCTTC. Translating gives CASSPGGKTGNYGYTF. The entire variable domain, with the rest obtained from reference TRBV18 and TRBJ1-2, is as follows: NAGVMQNPRHLVRRRGQEARLRCSPMKGHSHVYWYRQLPEEGLKFMVYLQKENIIDESGMPKERFSAEFPKEGPSILRIQQVVRGDSAAYFCASSPGGKTGNYGYTFGSGTRLTVV.

CDR3 bases: TGTGCTAGTGGTTTGGTACTCGGGACAGGGGGAAATGAGCAGTTCTTC. The encoded protein is CASGLVLGTGGNEQFF. This chain links TRBV12-5 with TRBJ2-1, with 11 bases aligning to TRBD1. The CDR3 spans 16 residues. V trimming: 0 bases; J trimming: 7 bases; junction bases outside the gene matches: 5. CDR1 is LGHNT, CDR2 FRNRAP, per germline.

The chain employs TRBV19 and TRBJ1-5, with D possibly matching TRBD1 (5 bases). Germline lookup yields CDR1 LNHDA and CDR2 SQIVND (reference sequence). The CDR3 consists of 17 residues. With 5 bases removed from V and 1 base from J, the gap between germline ends came to 18 bases. CDR3 region: CASSPGLSNPSNQPQHF. For the CDR3, the DNA is TGTGCCAGTAGTCCGGGACTGTCCAATCCAAGCAATCAGCCCCAGCATTTT.

The chain has TRBV5-5 and TRBJ1-6; D is perhaps TRBD1 (5 bases). V gave up 1 base and J gave up 2 bases, with 10 bases separating them. The germline V gene has CDR1 SGHKS and CDR2 YYEKEE (reference sequence). The CDR3 extends over 16 amino acids. In DNA form, the CDR3 reads TGTGCCAGCAGCTTGCAGGGTGATCCCTATAATTCACCCCTCCACTTT. This sequence encodes CASSLQGDPYNSPLHF. The full variable domain, with the rest looked up from reference TRBV5-5 and TRBJ1-6, is DAGVTQSPTHLIKTRGQQVTLRCSPISGHKSVSWYQQVLGQGPQFIFQYYEKEERGRGNFPDRFSARQFPNYSSELNVNALLLGDSALYLCASSLQGDPYNSPLHFGNGTRLTVT.

The rearrangement uses TRBV10-3 and TRBJ2-7, with 7 bases matching TRBD1. Trimming at V came to 6 bases and at J to 3 bases, leaving 5 bases not matched to a gene. The CDR3 runs to 13 residues. Germline CDR1 is ENHRY and CDR2 is SYGVKD. The CDR3 nucleotides are TGTGCCATCAGCCCCAGGGGGAGCTACGAGCAGTACTTC. Translated, it gives CAISPRGSYEQYF.

V is TRBV29-1 and J is TRBJ2-1; a possible D gene is TRBD1 (5 bases). This CDR3 has 15 amino acids. Germline assignment: CDR1 SQVTM and CDR2 ANQGSEA. Trimming pared 0 bases from V and 1 base from J, leaving 10 bases between. CDR3 protein: CSVEDTGSSYNEQFF. The CDR3, as DNA: TGCAGCGTTGAAGATACAGGTTCTTCCTACAATGAGCAGTTCTTC.

The V and J genes are TRBV11-2 and TRBJ2-2, with a tentative D call TRBD2 (7 bases). The CDR3 sequence is 18 residues long. Trimming cost V 3 bases and J 0 bases, with 17 bases left between them. Germline values: CDR1 SGHAT, CDR2 FQNNGV. The CDR3 here is CASSFPRGAPANTGELFF. The CDR3 nucleotides are TGTGCCAGCAGCTTCCCCCGGGGGGCGCCGGCGAACACCGGGGAGCTGTTTTTT.

The chain is built from TRBV28 and TRBJ2-7, with a possible D match to TRBD1 (6 bases). This CDR3 has 14 residues. The germline V and J ends were trimmed by 6 bases and 7 bases, with 19 bases remaining between them. Germline loops: CDR1 MDHEN, CDR2 SYDVKM. The chain's CDR3 is CASRRSGVQWEQYF. In nucleotides, the CDR3 is TGTGCCAGCAGACGCTCAGGGGTTCAATGGGAGCAGTACTTC.

The CDR3 coding sequence is TGCGCCAGCAGCTTTTCCCAGGGGGACGACGAGCAGTACTTC. It codes for CASSFSQGDDEQYF. The rearrangement uses TRBV5-1 and TRBJ2-7, with TRBD1 matching over 7 bases. The CDR3 is 14 amino acids. The germline gives CDR1 SGHRS, CDR2 YFSETQ. V shed 2 bases and J 5 bases; nucleotides not matched to a gene: 7. Using reference TRBV5-1 and TRBJ2-7 for the parts outside the CDR3, the full variable domain is KAGVTQTPRYLIKTRGQQVTLSCSPISGHRSVSWYQQTPGQGLQFLFEYFSETQRNKGNFPGRFSGRQFSNSRSEMNVSTLELGDSALYLCASSFSQGDDEQYFGPGTRLTVT.

The chain has TRBV18 and TRBJ2-1, with 8 bases fitting TRBD1. Per the germline V gene, CDR1 is KGHSH and CDR2 is LQKENI. The trim removed 3 bases at V and 5 bases at J, leaving 12 bases unmatched. The CDR3 extends over 17 amino acids. CDR3 sequence reads: CASSPPTSLTGDNEQFF. The CDR3 DNA reads TGTGCCAGCTCACCCCCCACCTCATTGACAGGGGACAATGAGCAGTTCTTC.